Below, 9 T cell receptor beta chains from the same sample are listed, as sequenced in a study of blood T cell repertoires in COVID-19. Assay: immunoSEQ multiplex PCR; the TCRdb copy retains only in-frame clones and omits some. The profile shows 250,000 to 350,000 clones, approximately 90% of them singletons. Sequencing used peripheral blood. The receptors stem from a woman aged 45 to 65 who had recovered from COVID-19.

V and J are TRBV7-2 and TRBJ2-2, with 8 bases aligning to TRBD1. The V gene's germline CDR1 is SGHTA and CDR2 FQGNSA. Trimming took 2 bases from V and 4 from J; bases not matched to a gene: 0. CDR3 size: 14 residues. The CDR3 is CASSLTGGTGELFF. CDR3 DNA sequence: TGTGCCAGCAGCTTAACAGGGGGCACCGGGGAGCTGTTTTTT.

The genes are TRBV21-1 and TRBJ1-2; no DNA check was done on the table's D call, TRBD1. TRBV21-1 counts as a pseudogene. The CDR3 runs 15 residues. The CDR3 sequence: CASSKGWDTTYGYTF. The CDR3 coding sequence is TGTGCCAGCAGCAAAGGCTGGGACACGACCTATGGCTACACCTTC.

This clone came up once. Here the CDR3 DNA reads TGTGCCAGCAGTTTAGGCAGGGGGCGGGAGCAGTACTTC. This codes for CASSLGRGREQYF. The chain recombines TRBV12-3 or TRBV12-4 with TRBJ2-7; 8 bases match TRBD1. The CDR3 loop spans 13 amino acids. Trimming took 1 base from V and 7 from J; bases not matched to a gene: 3.

This sequence joins TRBV27 and TRBJ1-2; 9 nucleotides match TRBD1. This CDR3 is built from 13 residues. Germline lookup yields CDR1 MNHEY and CDR2 SMNVEV (reference sequence). With 2 bases clipped from V and 7 bases from J, the junction kept 2 bases outside the gene matches. CDR3 sequence reads: CASSLGGQGGYTF. CDR3 in DNA: TGTGCCAGCAGTTTAGGGGGACAGGGTGGCTACACCTTC.

The chain combines TRBV15 with TRBJ1-4, with TRBD1 matching over 7 bases. V shed 5 bases and J 10 bases; nucleotides not matched to a gene: 13. Germline V gene data show CDR1 as LNHNV and CDR2 as YYDKDF (reference sequence). The CDR3 totals 15 residues. The CDR3 sequence: CATSPTRQGRGKLFF. DNA for the CDR3: TGTGCCACCAGCCCGACGCGACAGGGTCGTGGAAAACTGTTTTTT.

The chain is built from TRBV28 and TRBJ2-3; a weak D match, TRBD1 (5 bases). There are 12 residues in the CDR3. Looked up from germline, CDR1 is MDHEN and CDR2 is SYDVKM. Trimming pared 4 bases from V and 11 bases from J, leaving 13 bases between. The DNA of the CDR3 is TGTGCCAGCAGTTATTCCAACACAGGGCAGTATTTT. Protein: CASSYSNTGQYF.

The chain links TRBV7-9 to TRBJ1-1; D unresolved. The CDR3 contains 14 residues. Germline values: CDR1 SEHNR, CDR2 FQNEAQ (reference sequence). Between the trimmed V and J ends, which lost 5 bases and 0 bases, there was a span of 10 bases. The CDR3 loop is CASSPGLLNTEAFF. Written as DNA, the CDR3 is TGTGCCAGCAGCCCTGGACTCCTGAACACTGAAGCTTTCTTT.

The chain recombines TRBV7-2 with TRBJ2-2, with 12 bases matching TRBD2. The CDR3 consists of 18 residues. Germline trimming cut 1 base from V and 3 bases from J; bases unmatched to any gene: 6. The germline gives CDR1 SGHTA, CDR2 FQGNSA. CDR3 residues: CASSLDSSGRGDTGELFF. The CDR3 nucleotides read TGTGCCAGCAGCTTAGACTCTAGCGGGAGGGGGGACACCGGGGAGCTGTTTTTT. Variable domain in full (rest from reference TRBV7-2 and TRBJ2-2): GAGVSQSPSNKVTEKGKDVELRCDPISGHTALYWYRQSLGQGLEFLIYFQGNSAPDKSGLPSDRFSAERTGGSVSTLTIQRTQQEDSAVYLCASSLDSSGRGDTGELFFGEGSRLTVL.

The chain has TRBV28 and TRBJ1-2, with unresolved D. The CDR3 loop spans 11 amino acids. V was shortened by 3 bases and J by 7 bases, with 6 bases between the two germline ends. Germline loops: CDR1 MDHEN, CDR2 SYDVKM. CDR3 nucleotide sequence: TGTGCCAGCAGTTTTGGGAGTGGCTACACCTTC. As protein: CASSFGSGYTF.